This entry lists 10 T cell receptor beta chains sequenced from one sample in a study of T-cell reconstitution after alpha-beta-depleted transplantation in children (dated by TCRdb to the mid-2010s). The library was prepared using PCR. Sequenced using an Illumina HiSeq 2500. TCR library preparation used molecular barcoding, with unique molecular identifiers applied to normalize quantification of the TCRbeta repertoire. TCRdb passed the public sequencing reads through fastp at Q25 and MiXCR, retaining productive beta sequences. Duplicate CDR3 protein sequences are folded into a single record with the most common DNA and genes. The sample contains about 980,000 distinct CDR3 sequences, 25% to 30% of them found a single time. The top ten clones comprise more than 25% of the sample. The treatment or condition label corresponds to: allogeneic hematopoietic cell transplantation with graft depleted of TCRalphabeta T cells and CD19 B cells.

Sequences were derived from PBMCs, mostly from graft donor cells, sampled 360 days after TCRalphabeta/CD19-depleted stem cell transplant. The source of these receptors is a boy under two years old who had a stem cell transplant for SCID, so the T cells may come from the graft donor.

This clonotype came up a few times. This rearrangement joins TRBV7-2 to TRBJ2-2; TRBD1 agrees at 8 bases. This CDR3 has 13 residues. V lost 5 bases, J lost 6 bases, and 2 bases stayed unmatched. CDR1 is SGHTA, CDR2 FQGNSA, per germline. CDR3 nucleotide sequence: TGTGCCAGCAGCCAGGGGGCAGCCGGGGAGCTGTTTTTT. Its translation is CASSQGAAGELFF.

The V and J genes are TRBV4-2 and TRBJ2-1; D ambiguous. Germline lookup yields CDR1 LGHNA and CDR2 YNFKEQ. V lost 0 bases and J 1 base, leaving 7 bases between the germline ends. The CDR3 extends over 15 amino acids. CDR3 sequence: CASSQEALSYNEQFF. In DNA form, the CDR3 reads TGTGCCAGCAGCCAAGAGGCCCTTTCCTACAATGAGCAGTTCTTC.

The chain uses TRBV6-6 and TRBJ2-7, with 9 bases that match TRBD2. The germline V gene has CDR1 MNHNY and CDR2 SVGAGI (reference sequence). CDR3 size: 13 residues. V trimming: 6 bases; J trimming: 3 bases; junction bases outside the gene matches: 3. CDR3 protein: CASRGSGGYEQYF. The CDR3 DNA reads as TGTGCCAGCAGGGGTAGCGGGGGCTACGAGCAGTACTTC.

This clonotype occurred a few times. The rearrangement links TRBV2 to TRBJ2-5; TRBD2 aligns across 10 bases. The CDR3 runs to 16 residues. Trimming took 4 bases from V and 4 from J; bases not matched to a gene: 9. Germline CDR1 and CDR2: SNHLY and FYNNEI. The CDR3 region has the DNA TGTGCCAGCAGTGGAGCGGGGGGGCCTGTTGTAGAGACCCAGTACTTC. As protein: CASSGAGGPVVETQYF.

The table lists this clonotype with a count of one. The chain joins TRBV5-1 to TRBJ1-5, with 8 bases matching TRBD1. CDR3 length: 14 amino acids. CDR1 SGHRS and CDR2 YFSETQ come from the germline V gene. J gave up 0 bases and V 10 bases, and 6 bases lay outside the gene matches. CDR3 sequence: CARRQGSSNQPQHF. CDR3 coding DNA: TGCGCCCGCCGACAGGGGTCTAGCAATCAGCCCCAGCATTTT.

This clonotype was counted only a few times. The rearrangement joins TRBV29-1 to TRBJ2-6, with TRBD1 as a possible D gene (6 bases). Trimming cost V 2 bases and J 2 bases, with 10 bases left between them. The germline gives CDR1 SQVTM, CDR2 ANQGSEA. The CDR3 runs 15 residues. In nucleotides, the CDR3 is TGCAGCGTTGAATTGGCAGGGGCTGGGGCCAACGTCCTGACTTTC. Translating it yields CSVELAGAGANVLTF.

The rearrangement uses TRBV30 and TRBJ2-7, with TRBD1 as a possible D gene (6 bases). Trimming pared 3 bases from V and 1 base from J, leaving 13 bases between. There are 14 residues in the CDR3. Germline assignment: CDR1 GTSNPN and CDR2 SVGIG (reference sequence). CDR3 DNA: TGTGCCTGGAGCCGCCAGGGGATATCCTACGAGCAGTACTTC. Translated, it gives CAWSRQGISYEQYF.

The chain employs TRBV9 and TRBJ2-1; D ambiguous. Trimming removed 1 base at V and 7 bases at J, with 6 bases between. This CDR3 contains 12 residues. CDR1 is SGDLS and CDR2 is YYNGEE in the germline V gene. Here the CDR3 DNA reads TGTGCCAGCAGCGTACACCAGAATGAGCAGTTCTTC. This encodes CASSVHQNEQFF.

This clonotype was seen a handful of times. This rearrangement joins TRBV18 to TRBJ2-5; a weak D match, TRBD2 (6 bases). Germline CDR1 reads KGHSH; CDR2 reads LQKENI. Trimming left V 1 base short and J 3 bases short, with 9 bases between. The CDR3 consists of 14 residues. CDR3: CASSPQGRKETQYF. CDR3 nucleotide sequence: TGTGCCAGCTCACCACAGGGGAGGAAAGAGACCCAGTACTTC.

This clonotype was observed a few times. J is TRBJ2-2 and V is TRBV6-2 or TRBV6-3; 9 nucleotides line up with TRBD2. The CDR3 contains 17 residues. V shed 2 bases and J 5 bases; nucleotides not matched to a gene: 9. Germline CDR1 reads MNHEY; CDR2 reads SVGEGT. CDR3: CASSYPLAGGPTGELFF. The CDR3 bases are TGTGCCAGCAGTTACCCTCTGGCGGGGGGGCCGACCGGGGAGCTGTTTTTT.